Sequencing of this T cell receptor beta chain was carried out in a study of shared clonotypes between healthy human individuals. Here immunoSEQ multiplex PCR was the method, and the copy in TCRdb shows in-frame clones only, minus some. Of about 1.4 million clones detected, about 96% appear once; the ten largest clones hold 0.95% to 1.5%. The CDR3 has 13 amino acids. Trimming removed 1 base from V and 6 bases from J, with 7 bases in between. Germline CDR1 and CDR2: SGHAT and FQNNGV. This chain joins TRBV11-2 and TRBJ1-5; D uncertain. The sample was naive CD4+ T cells sorted from blood. As for subset: CD45RA+ positively selected. The sequence was obtained from a man under 40 in good health. Here the CDR3 reads CASSLGPLQPQHF. As DNA, the CDR3 is TGTGCCAGCAGCTTAGGTCCACTTCAGCCCCAGCATTTT.